This TCR beta chain stems from a study of CD8+ T cells in alopecia areata. Study results and caveats: Compared with mice, patients displayed less clear TCR sharing, possibly for HLA-related reasons. It was lesional scalp, especially alopecia totalis/universalis, that showed higher clonality than normal scalp.

The CDR3 length is 13 residues. V gave up 4 bases and J gave up 3 bases; unmatched junction bases: 3. Germline CDR1 reads SGDLS; CDR2 reads YYNGEE. This clone occurred a few times. What it binds is unknown. Following extraction, RNA underwent reverse transcription to cDNA, which served as the sequencing template. Data came from immunoSEQ multiplex PCR; TCRdb stores just in-frame clones and leaves some out. This table has around 190,000 clones, roughly 56% appearing once. PBMCs were stained for CD3, CD4 and CD8, and CD4+ and CD8+ T cells were sorted. This rearrangement joins TRBV9 to TRBJ2-7; TRBD1 matches at 8 bases. The sequence derives from a human donor in good health. The sequenced material came from CD8+ T cells sorted from blood. The CDR3 protein is CASSTGQDYEQYF. The DNA for the CDR3 is TGTGCCAGCAGCACGGGACAGGACTACGAGCAGTACTTC.